Given below is one T cell receptor beta chain in context. This clonotype was detected ten times or more. The specificity of this receptor is unknown. Qualities for individual bases were not recorded, and no much larger clone is one base off. The library was generated by PCR. Sequencing was performed on an Illumina HiSeq 2500. To reduce PCR and sequencing biases, unique molecular identifiers were built into the TCR beta cDNA libraries. Every 1 to 10 million input T cells yielded approximately 500,000 cDNA molecules, meaning each molecule approximated one T cell. The same protocol used for the earlier healthy control dataset was applied to prepare and sequence the patient libraries. Within a given batch, samples were prepared together, multiplexed and sequenced on the same HiSeq lane. Per the original workflow: Raw barcoded reads were processed with MIGEC, discarding single-read molecular identifier groups before consensus assembly and CDR3 extraction. VDJtools was used for post-analysis of the clonotype tables, with diversity normalized by down-sampling every dataset to the smallest sample size. Repertoire overlap clustering matched CDR3 amino acid but not nucleotide sequences to correct batch-related cross-sample contamination. TCRdb reran the public reads through fastp at Q25 and MiXCR, keeping productive beta chains. Records with the same CDR3 protein are collapsed into one entry carrying the most frequent genes and DNA. What appears here as the V and J calls and clone size reflects TCRdb's work, not the paper's. The sample profile shows hundreds of thousands of distinct CDR3 sequences; just under 30% of them were found once. The ten largest clones represent under 0.7% of the sample.

These data come from a study of post-analysis software for immune sequencing data (dated by TCRdb to about 2015). Looking at the study overall: Disease courses on record covered relapsing-remitting, secondary progressive and progressive-relapsing multiple sclerosis, though some patients had no subtype annotation. The patient repertoires were compared against about 10 previously published healthy control repertoires obtained from donors aged 6 to 25 years. A subset of samples was prepared in parallel using single-end sample barcoding, then pooled and co-amplified after Illumina adapter ligation. Here is what the overall study found, with its caveats: The multiple sclerosis patient group was slightly younger than the control group. Compared with controls, multiple sclerosis patients had significantly lower normalized Chao1 diversity, a finding suggesting substantial peripheral T-cell clonal expansion. Strong co-clustering of samples prepared in the same batch was shown by direct clustering with F measure, prompting a batch-effect correction. Four to six TRBV segments, including TRBV5-6, TRBV5-1 and TRBV20-1, were significantly more frequent in patients than controls.

To demonstrate the VDJtools post-analysis software, the study profiled TCR beta repertoires from the peripheral blood of under 15 young patients with multiple sclerosis. The patients with multiple sclerosis were children and adolescents between about 6 and 16 years of age. Taken from the germline V gene, the CDR1 and CDR2 loops are SGHTA and FQGNSA. V trim: 2 bases; J trim: 2 bases; unmatched bases: 0. The CDR3 sequence holds 14 residues, the cysteine and phenylalanine included. Of the read, only the CDR3 DNA is kept; its 42 bases are in frame from base 1. The chain was built from TRBV7-2 and TRBJ2-7; TRBD2 lines up with 10 middle nucleotides. Input material: blood. This TCR derives from a girl between 5 and 17 years old with multiple sclerosis. Here the CDR3 is given as CASSLTSGAYEQYF. The DNA reads as follows: TGTGCCAGCAGCTTAACTAGCGGGGCCTACGAGCAGTACTTC. Joined to the reference TRBV7-2 and TRBJ2-7 proteins, this CDR3 gives the full variable domain: GAGVSQSPSNKVTEKGKDVELRCDPISGHTALYWYRQSLGQGLEFLIYFQGNSAPDKSGLPSDRFSAERTGGSVSTLTIQRTQQEDSAVYLCASSLTSGAYEQYFGPGTRLTVT.